Presented here are 12 T cell receptor beta chains from one specimen sequenced in a study of regulatory T cells in long-lasting Graves disease. In building TCR beta libraries, iRepertoire HTBI primers were used together with Arm-PCR of CDR3 regions. TCRdb fed the multiplex PCR reads into MiXCR, producing one record per CDR3 protein. This table holds under 800,000 distinct CDR3 sequences, roughly 15% found once. As to time point: newly diagnosed GD, antithyroid drugs for less than 3 months. Scientists built the TCR library using RNA that was extracted from PBMCs. Another study also made use of these data, one on T cells in Graves' hyperthyroidism and ophthalmopathy.

The material sequenced was peripheral blood mononuclear cells (PBMCs), taken at new diagnosis, from a patient treated with antithyroid drugs. These receptors all come from a woman aged 30 to 39 with Graves disease.

A few counts support this clonotype. V usage is TRBV30 and J usage is TRBJ2-1; no clear D gene. The CDR3 covers 10 residues. Germline V gives CDR1 GTSNPN, CDR2 SVGIG (reference sequence). V was clipped by 3 bases and J by 13 bases, with 10 bases between them. The CDR3 protein is CAWSHLPQFF. The CDR3 DNA reads as TGTGCCTGGAGCCACCTCCCCCAGTTCTTC.

The chain couples TRBV7-2 to TRBJ1-5; 7 nucleotides match TRBD1. After removal of 6 bases from V and 2 bases from J, the junction contained 7 bases not matched to a gene. This CDR3 spans 15 amino acids. Germline CDR1 SGHTA, CDR2 FQGNSA. The CDR3 region is CASSRQGKGNQPQHF. The CDR3 DNA follows: TGTGCCAGCAGTAGACAGGGAAAGGGCAATCAGCCCCAGCATTTT.

This clonotype was found a few times. J is TRBJ2-1 and V is TRBV19, with D tentatively TRBD2 (7 bases). The V and J ends lost 1 base and 5 bases respectively, with 15 bases between them. The CDR3 contains 16 residues. Germline lookup yields CDR1 LNHDA and CDR2 SQIVND (reference sequence). The CDR3 coding sequence is TGTGCCAGTAGTATAGGGTGGCGGGGGCCCCACAATGAGCAGTTCTTC. Its protein is CASSIGWRGPHNEQFF.

This clonotype showed up just a few times. The rearrangement links TRBV27 to TRBJ2-5; D may be TRBD1 (6 bases). Deletions cut 6 bases from V and 5 bases from J, with 19 bases between. Germline values: CDR1 MNHEY, CDR2 SMNVEV (reference sequence). The CDR3 covers 15 residues. CDR3 nucleotide sequence: TGTGCCAGCAGCCTCGGGCAGGGGTTCGTGGAGACCCAGTACTTC. This translates into CASSLGQGFVETQYF.

This clonotype has ten or more counts. The chain uses TRBV28 and TRBJ2-5, with D hard to call. Looked up from germline, CDR1 is MDHEN and CDR2 is SYDVKM. V lost 5 bases and J 5 bases, leaving 18 bases between the germline ends. This CDR3 contains 15 residues. CDR3 in DNA: TGTGCCAGCAGTGCCCCTAACCGGTTGGGGGAGACCCAGTACTTC. Protein: CASSAPNRLGETQYF.

The sample holds one count of this clonotype. The rearrangement uses TRBV20-1 and TRBJ2-7; 9 bases match TRBD2. This CDR3 contains 13 residues. The V segment lost 5 bases and the J segment 6 bases; nucleotides outside the gene matches: 8. Germline loops: CDR1 DFQATT, CDR2 SNEGSKA (reference sequence). The CDR3 nucleotides read TGCAGTGCTTTGGTAGCGGGAGTAGGCGAGCAGTACTTC. This sequence encodes CSALVAGVGEQYF.

In its sample, this clonotype was seen a few times. The chain has TRBV18 and TRBJ1-6; tentatively, D is TRBD1 (5 bases). This CDR3 has 14 amino acids. V was clipped by 3 bases and J by 6 bases, with 9 bases between them. The germline gives CDR1 KGHSH, CDR2 LQKENI. The CDR3 spells CASSPGTINSPLHF. In nucleotides, the CDR3 is TGTGCCAGCTCACCTGGGACGATTAATTCACCCCTCCACTTT.

A word on this clonotype: A much larger clone lies one base from this, so it may be a read error. This chain connects TRBV6-2 or TRBV6-3 to TRBJ1-2, with D perhaps matching TRBD1 (5 bases). Trimming removed 8 bases from V and 4 bases from J, with 23 bases in between. Germline loops: CDR1 MNHEY, CDR2 SVGEGT. The CDR3 loop spans 16 amino acids. CDR3 coding DNA: TGTGCCAGCGGTGAAGATTCTTGGACATTCTCCTATGGCTACACCTTC. Its translation is CASGEDSWTFSYGYTF.

CDR3 nucleotide sequence: TGTGCCAGCAGTGACCGGACAGGGGGCTTAAATGAGCAGTTCTTC. It codes for CASSDRTGGLNEQFF. The chain couples TRBV6-4 to TRBJ2-1; TRBD1 aligns across 11 bases. The CDR3 is 15 residues long. The V segment lost 2 bases and the J segment 7 bases; nucleotides outside the gene matches: 4. CDR1 and CDR2 from the germline V gene are MRHNA and SNTAGT.

In its sample, this clonotype was seen many times. This sequence joins TRBV27 and TRBJ1-3; 7 nucleotides match TRBD1. The CDR3 covers 13 residues. Germline V lookup: CDR1 MNHEY, CDR2 SMNVEV (reference sequence). Losses at the gene ends were 5 bases for V and 8 bases for J; bases not matched to a gene: 6. In DNA form, the CDR3 reads TGTGCCAGCAGTGCCGGGACAGTTGACACCATATATTTT. This translates into CASSAGTVDTIYF.

This clonotype was recorded at least ten times. The chain uses TRBV2 and TRBJ1-1; TRBD1 matches at 7 bases. Germline V CDR1 and CDR2: SNHLY, FYNNEI. The CDR3 covers 12 residues. J gave up 11 bases and V 6 bases, and 9 bases lay outside the gene matches. The CDR3 nucleotides are TGTGCCAGCAGCCCAATGGGACAGAATGCTTTCTTT. Its translation is CASSPMGQNAFF.

The rearrangement links TRBV2 to TRBJ1-2; the match to TRBD1 covers 8 bases. With V trimmed by 9 bases and J by 7 bases, 10 bases remained unmatched. The CDR3 covers 13 residues. Germline V gives CDR1 SNHLY, CDR2 FYNNEI. The CDR3 loop is CASIRGLGGGYTF. The CDR3 DNA is TGTGCCAGTATCAGGGGGCTTGGCGGTGGCTACACCTTC.